This passage covers 10 T cell receptor beta chains from one sample sequenced in a study of cytomegalovirus exposure and HLA in healthy donors. The PCR made use of 60 Vbeta and 13 Jbeta primers. TCRdb keeps only in-frame clones here, not all; method: immunoSEQ multiplex PCR. Found here are 110,000 to 150,000 clones, around 75% of them singletons; the top ten hold around 4%. Sequencing was carried out using PBMCs. The source is a man aged 55 to 70 in good health and CMV-seronegative.

This clone was picked up one time. The rearrangement links TRBV7-6 to TRBJ1-5; the match to TRBD1 covers 9 bases. The CDR3 totals 13 residues. V lost 5 bases and J lost 5; bases outside the gene matches: 1. In germline, CDR1 is SGHVS, CDR2 FNYEAQ. CDR3 sequence: CASSRTGDQPQHF. The CDR3 DNA sequence: TGTGCCAGCAGCCGGACAGGGGATCAGCCCCAGCATTTT.

The V call is TRBV11-2, the J call TRBJ2-1, with 9 positions matching TRBD2. Germline CDR1 and CDR2: SGHAT and FQNNGV. The CDR3 covers 17 residues. The V and J ends lost 4 bases and 7 bases, in that order; junction bases with no gene match: 14. CDR3 nucleotide sequence: TGTGCCAGCAGCTACACTATTCTAGCGGGAACTCGTAATGAGCAGTTCTTC. As protein: CASSYTILAGTRNEQFF.

The CDR3 is CASSQYDRWKGYTF. Written as DNA, the CDR3 is TGTGCCAGCAGTCAATACGACAGATGGAAAGGCTACACCTTC. The V call is TRBV28, the J call TRBJ1-2; D is perhaps TRBD1 (5 bases). This CDR3 is 14 amino acids long. CDR1 MDHEN and CDR2 SYDVKM come from the germline V gene. Deletions cut 5 bases from V and 8 bases from J, with 18 bases between.

The genes are TRBV27 and TRBJ2-3; 7 positions match TRBD2. The CDR3 totals 16 residues. Germline lookup yields CDR1 MNHEY and CDR2 SMNVEV (reference sequence). V was pared by 5 bases and J by 1 base, with 9 bases of the junction left unmatched. This CDR3 is CASSITSGLRTDTQYF. CDR3 DNA sequence: TGTGCCAGCAGTATCACCTCGGGACTACGCACAGATACGCAGTATTTT.

This clone was found once. The rearrangement links TRBV2 to TRBJ2-5; 8 nucleotides agree with TRBD1. The CDR3 contains 16 residues. Trimming cost V 6 bases and J 2 bases; bases outside gene matches: 11. Germline V gene lookup returns CDR1 SNHLY and CDR2 FYNNEI. CDR3 loop: CASRHTTGGWQETQYF. The CDR3 DNA sequence: TGTGCCAGCAGACACACCACAGGGGGTTGGCAAGAGACCCAGTACTTC.

This rearrangement joins TRBV28 to TRBJ1-5, with D possibly being TRBD1 (6 bases). Germline CDR1 is MDHEN and CDR2 is SYDVKM. This CDR3 has 15 residues. Trimming pared 5 bases from V and 3 bases from J, leaving 14 bases between. CDR3 loop: CASSLNRAINQPQHF. Here the CDR3 DNA reads TGTGCCAGCAGTCTTAACAGGGCGATCAATCAGCCCCAGCATTTT.

This clone was observed a few times. The chain uses TRBV28 and TRBJ2-7; 7 positions agree with TRBD1. After removal of 2 bases from V and 3 bases from J, the junction contained 13 bases not matched to a gene. Germline V CDR1 and CDR2: MDHEN, SYDVKM. The CDR3 consists of 17 residues. CDR3 protein: CASSLGGSDRIYYEQYF. The DNA for the CDR3 is TGTGCCAGCAGTTTAGGGGGATCGGACAGGATTTACTACGAGCAGTACTTC.

This chain joins TRBV18 and TRBJ2-5, with unresolved D. V lost 6 bases, J lost 1 base, and 12 bases lay in between. The CDR3 covers 14 residues. From germline, CDR1 is KGHSH and CDR2 LQKENI. As DNA, the CDR3 is TGTGCCAGCTCCCGGGTCGGAGCCCAAGAGACCCAGTACTTC. This gives the protein CASSRVGAQETQYF. The full variable domain, rest sourced from reference TRBV18 and TRBJ2-5, is NAGVMQNPRHLVRRRGQEARLRCSPMKGHSHVYWYRQLPEEGLKFMVYLQKENIIDESGMPKERFSAEFPKEGPSILRIQQVVRGDSAAYFCASSRVGAQETQYFGPGTRLLVL.

The V call is TRBV5-4, the J call TRBJ1-4; TRBD1 agrees at 7 bases. Germline-derived CDR1 and CDR2 are SGHNT and YYREEE (reference sequence). This CDR3 has 14 amino acids. The trim removed 4 bases at V and 4 bases at J, leaving 4 bases unmatched. As DNA, the CDR3 is TGTGCCAGCAGCGCCGGACAGGATAATGAAAAACTGTTTTTT. This gives the protein CASSAGQDNEKLFF.

The J gene is TRBJ1-5, the V gene TRBV6-1; unclear D gene. Germline V gives CDR1 MNHNS, CDR2 SASEGT. The CDR3 consists of 15 residues. Trimming removed 1 base from V and 0 bases from J, with 7 bases in between. CDR3 sequence: CASSEGGISNQPQHF. The CDR3 nucleotides read TGTGCCAGCAGTGAAGGAGGGATTAGCAATCAGCCCCAGCATTTT.